The entry below describes one TCR beta chain. CDR1 and CDR2 (germline): SQVTM, ANQGSEA. V lost 8 bases and J lost 1; bases outside the gene matches: 4. The CDR3 extends over 13 amino acids. The method was immunoSEQ multiplex PCR; TCRdb's version includes in-frame clones alone and lacks a portion of them. The sample includes 100,000 to 150,000 clones, about 96% of them seen just once. The sample is drawn from a study of cytomegalovirus exposure and HLA in healthy donors. Sequencing was done on a sample of PBMCs. The source of this sequence is a young man in good health and CMV-seronegative. The rearrangement links TRBV29-1 to TRBJ2-3; 9 bases align to TRBD1. In nucleotides, the CDR3 is TGCAGCACAAGACAGGGGGGCACAGATACGCAGTATTTT. Translated, it gives CSTRQGGTDTQYF.